Listed below are T cell receptor beta chains from one sample, sequenced in a study of blood T cell repertoires in COVID-19. Method: immunoSEQ multiplex PCR; TCRdb's copy keeps in-frame clones and lacks some. This sample yields approximately 240,000 clones, of which roughly 88% are seen a single time; 2.1% belongs to the top ten. The source material was peripheral blood. The receptors shown here come from a woman in her forties who had recovered from COVID-19. Each CDR3 is given with its conserved first and last residue. Fields, in order: J gene, clone size, D gene, V gene, CDR3 DNA, CDR3 protein. The D gene is left open where the match is weak. Size is stated for part of the rows, as once, few or many counts, or as a class when the clone is expanded.

>TRBJ1-2|.|TRBD1|TRBV4-3
TGCGCCAGCAGCCAAGTCCCCGGGACAGGGGTTAACTATGGCTACACCTTC
CASSQVPGTGVNYGYTF
>TRBJ1-2|.|.|TRBV7-2
TGTGCCAGCAGTAAGAGGGCGGGGTATGGCTACACCTTC
CASSKRAGYGYTF
>TRBJ2-1|.|TRBD2|TRBV6-2/TRBV6-3
TGTGCCAGCAGTCACGACCCTTTATTAGCGGGGAGGATGTACAATGAGCAGTTCTTC
CASSHDPLLAGRMYNEQFF
>TRBJ2-3|.|.|TRBV5-4
TGTGCCAGCAGCTCGGACTCAGATCGCGGCACAGATACGCAGTATTTT
CASSSDSDRGTDTQYF
>TRBJ2-3|once|TRBD1|TRBV6-4
TGTGCCAGCAGTACCACAGGGGTTAGCACAGATACGCAGTATTTT
CASSTTGVSTDTQYF
>TRBJ2-5|once|.|TRBV9
TGTGCCAGCAGCGTATTGGGGGGAGAGACCCAGTACTTC
CASSVLGGETQYF
>TRBJ2-7|.|TRBD2|TRBV12-5
TGTGCTAGTGGTTTGGATGCAGGGAGGGCCTACGAGCAGTACTTC
CASGLDAGRAYEQYF
>TRBJ1-4|.|.|TRBV29-1
TGCAGCGTTGCTCAGCGGGGGCGGGGTGAAAAACTGTTTTTT
CSVAQRGRGEKLFF
>TRBJ1-3|.|.|TRBV3-1/TRBV3-2
TGTGCCAGCAGCCAAATATTCAACAGGGCGAACTCTGGAAACACCATATATTTT
CASSQIFNRANSGNTIYF
>TRBJ2-7|.|.|TRBV7-9
TGTGCCAGCAGCTTAGCGGGGGGGCCTGAACGGGGTTCCTACGAGCAGTACTTC
CASSLAGGPERGSYEQYF
>TRBJ1-5|.|.|TRBV15
TGTGCCACCAGCAGAGAGGAGGGGAAGCCCCAGCATTTT
CATSREEGKPQHF
>TRBJ1-3|.|.|TRBV19
TGTGCCAGTAGCAGACAACCCCACTCTGGAAACACCATATATTTT
CASSRQPHSGNTIYF
>TRBJ2-1|.|.|TRBV4-3
TGCGCCAGCAGCCAAGAGCTGGGGAAAGGGGTCTTGTGGAATGAGCAGTTCTTC
CASSQELGKGVLWNEQFF
>TRBJ1-4|.|.|TRBV28
TGTGCCAGCAGTGCGCAGGGCGCTAATGAAAAACTGTTTTTT
CASSAQGANEKLFF
>TRBJ1-5|.|TRBD1|TRBV2
TGTGCCAGCCGACAGGGTGTCTCCAGCAATCAGCCCCAGCATTTT
CASRQGVSSNQPQHF
>TRBJ2-1|.|TRBD2|TRBV18
TGTGCCAGCTCCACGGACGGGACTAGCGGGAGGGCCGAGTTCTTC
CASSTDGTSGRAEFF
>TRBJ2-1|.|TRBD2|TRBV3-1/TRBV3-2
TGTGCCAGCAGCCCGTGGACTAGCGGTAACTACAATGAGCAGTTCTTC
CASSPWTSGNYNEQFF
>TRBJ1-6|few|TRBD1|TRBV3-1/TRBV3-2
TGTGCCAGCAGCCAACCGGGACAGGGAAATTCACCCCTCCACTTT
CASSQPGQGNSPLHF
>TRBJ2-3|.|.|TRBV5-6
TGTGCCAGCAGCCCGGCAACCGCAGGGCCAGATACGCAGTATTTT
CASSPATAGPDTQYF
>TRBJ1-5|.|.|TRBV6-2/TRBV6-3
TGTGCCAGCAGCCCTAGGACACTTTATAGCAATCAGCCCCAGCATTTT
CASSPRTLYSNQPQHF
>TRBJ2-7|.|.|TRBV7-2
TGTGCCAGCAGCTTAATGGAGGTCTCCTACGAGCAGTACTTC
CASSLMEVSYEQYF
>TRBJ1-5|.|.|TRBV12-3/TRBV12-4
TGTGCCAGCAGTGAGACAGGCCCCCAGCATTTT
CASSETGPQHF
>TRBJ2-1|once|TRBD2|TRBV6-4
TGTGCCAGCAGTGTTGCCGGGACTAGCGCTACGAGGGAGCAGTTCTTC
CASSVAGTSATREQFF
>TRBJ2-1|.|TRBD2|TRBV2
TGTGCCAGCTTAGCGGGGGGCTATGATGAGCAGTTCTTC
CASLAGGYDEQFF
>TRBJ1-3|.|.|TRBV6-6
TGTGCCAGCAGTCCACAACCAACAGGAAACTCTGGAAACACCATATATTTT
CASSPQPTGNSGNTIYF
>TRBJ1-1|.|TRBD1|TRBV10-1
TGCGCCAGCTACAGACCTAGGGGGGACAGGTCTGACACTGAAGCTTTCTTT
CASYRPRGDRSDTEAFF
>TRBJ2-1|.|TRBD1|TRBV11-1
TGTGCCAGCAGCTTAGCCGGGACAGGGGCCCTGTATGAGCAGTTCTTC
CASSLAGTGALYEQFF
>TRBJ1-5|.|.|TRBV18
TGTGCCAGCTCTCGGGAAGACGGACCCCAGCATTTT
CASSREDGPQHF
>TRBJ1-2|.|TRBD1|TRBV12-3/TRBV12-4
TGTGCCAGCGCGGACAGGGGGAGCGGCTACACCTTC
CASADRGSGYTF
>TRBJ2-7|.|.|TRBV12-3/TRBV12-4
TGTGCCAGCAGTTTAAGCGGACGGGACGAGCAGTACTTC
CASSLSGRDEQYF
>TRBJ1-6|.|.|TRBV6-5
TGTGCCAGCAGTTACTCACGGGGTTCCTATAATTCACCCCTCCACTTT
CASSYSRGSYNSPLHF
>TRBJ2-5|few|TRBD2|TRBV11-2
TGTGCCAGCACCTACATGGCGGGGGGGCCCGAGACCCAGTACTTC
CASTYMAGGPETQYF
>TRBJ1-6|.|.|TRBV9
TGTGCCAGCAGCGTAGATCCCGTGAGCTCCTATAATTCACCCCTCCACTTT
CASSVDPVSSYNSPLHF
>TRBJ2-3|.|TRBD2|TRBV18
TGTGCCAGCTCACCAGCTCGGCGGGGGGGCACAGATACGCAGTATTTT
CASSPARRGGTDTQYF
>TRBJ2-2|.|.|TRBV10-2
TGCGCCAGCATGAGAGGGAGCCGGAACACCGGGGAGCTGTTTTTT
CASMRGSRNTGELFF
>TRBJ2-2|once|.|TRBV27
TGTGCCAGCAGTTTACGGACAGGGGAGCTGTTTTTT
CASSLRTGELFF
>TRBJ2-7|.|TRBD1|TRBV7-2
TGTGCCAGCAGCACGGGACAGGGTCCCTACGAGCAGTACTTC
CASSTGQGPYEQYF
>TRBJ1-2|.|.|TRBV5-1
TGCGCCAGCAGCCCCGGTGGAGATGGCTACACCTTC
CASSPGGDGYTF